The clone carrying this T cell receptor beta chain was observed a few times. The antigen is unknown. Sequenced material consisted of expressed TCRB transcripts (all of the isolated RNA was reverse transcribed). Produced via immunoSEQ multiplex PCR; TCRdb's table is partial and in-frame only. The data contain some 160,000 clones, 7% to 9.5% of them singletons. This sample is part of a study of beta chain features in type 1 diabetes. Study-wide context: Patients did not differ from healthy donors in age, gender or cell yield. The study's findings and limits: A moderate, significant TCRB CDR3 shortening appeared in type 1 diabetes across four CD4+ subsets. For patients, the naive, central memory and Treg TCRB repertoires appeared more alike than for healthy donors.

Trimming removed 1 base from V and 3 bases from J; junction bases left unmatched: 4. Germline V gene sequence: CDR1 MGHRA, CDR2 YSYEKL. The CDR3 is 16 residues long. This TCR came from a woman aged 25 to 39 with type 1 diabetes. This sequence joins TRBV4-1 and TRBJ2-7; 12 positions match TRBD1. The sequenced sample consisted of central memory CD4+ T cells from blood. CDR3 amino acids: CASSQGRDRGLYEQYF. CDR3 coding DNA: TGCGCCAGCAGCCAAGGGAGGGACAGGGGGCTCTACGAGCAGTACTTC.